This is a list of T cell receptor beta chains from one sample in a study of T cells in localized non-small cell lung cancer. Using immunoSEQ multiplex PCR, the repertoire was profiled, and TCRdb retains in-frame clones only, with some absent. This sample has some 2,400 clones; more than 30% occur once, and the top ten carry roughly 3.7%. Sequencing was performed on lymph node tissue, taken before any cancer treatment. The receptors here all came from a male donor aged 60 or older with stage II squamous cell lung carcinoma. The CDR3 runs from the conserved cysteine through the conserved F or W. The D gene is left open where the match is weak. A row's size may be missing; if present it is once, few, many or a size class.

clone size	J gene	V gene	D gene	CDR3 DNA	CDR3 protein
once	TRBJ2-1	TRBV6-8	-	TGTGCCAGCAGCTATGAGAGGGGGAATAAGCAGTTCTTC	CASSYERGNKQFF
-	TRBJ1-1	TRBV18	-	TGTGCCAGCTCAGGACCCGGGACGGAGAACACTGAAGCTTTCTTT	CASSGPGTENTEAFF
-	TRBJ1-5	TRBV19	-	TGTGCCAGTAGTATAAGGGGGCAGCCCCAGCATTTT	CASSIRGQPQHF
few	TRBJ2-3	TRBV30	-	TGTGCCTGGAGTGTACGGCTCGGGCAGGGGCTCACAGATACGCAGTATTTT	CAWSVRLGQGLTDTQYF
medium-sized	TRBJ2-1	TRBV6-1	TRBD2	TGTGCCAGCAGTGAAGCCTCCTATAGCGGGAGTTTCTACAATGAGCAGTTCTTC	CASSEASYSGSFYNEQFF
few	TRBJ1-4	TRBV6-8	-	TGTGCCAGCAGTTACCAGGGGAGCACTAATGAAAAACTGTTTTTT	CASSYQGSTNEKLFF
-	TRBJ1-3	TRBV5-1	-	TGCGCCAGCGGTGACGGACCTAGCTCTGGAAACACCATATATTTT	CASGDGPSSGNTIYF
few	TRBJ2-1	TRBV9	-	TGTGCCAGCAGCGCCCGACTGGGTGGGGATGAGCAGTTCTTC	CASSARLGGDEQFF
-	TRBJ1-3	TRBV19	-	TGTGCCAGTAGCCTTCAGGGCTTTGGAAACACCATATATTTT	CASSLQGFGNTIYF
few	TRBJ1-1	TRBV18	TRBD1	TGTGCCAGCTCACCCGGGACAGGGTACGACACTGAAGCTTTCTTT	CASSPGTGYDTEAFF
-	TRBJ2-3	TRBV30	TRBD1	TGTGCCTGGAGTGTACTTCATAAGGTTGGGTCGGGACAGAAAAGCACAGATACGCAGTATTTT	CAWSVLHKVGSGQKSTDTQYF
-	TRBJ1-1	TRBV19	-	TGTGCCAGTACCTTATCGGGCAGTTCGAACACTGAAGCTTTCTTT	CASTLSGSSNTEAFF
-	TRBJ1-5	TRBV28	-	TGTGCCAGCAGTCCCACCTCCAGGGCTAGCAATCAGCCCCAGCATTTT	CASSPTSRASNQPQHF
few	TRBJ1-1	TRBV12-5	-	TGTGCCAGCACCGCCGGGGGCTACACTGAAGCTTTCTTT	CASTAGGYTEAFF
-	TRBJ1-4	TRBV18	-	TGTGCCAGCTCACCACAAGAAGGGAATGAAAAACTGTTTTTT	CASSPQEGNEKLFF
-	TRBJ1-4	TRBV19	-	TGTGCCAGTAAGTCTGTGGATAATGAAAAACTGTTTTTT	CASKSVDNEKLFF
-	TRBJ2-2	TRBV18	TRBD1	TGTGCCAGCTCACAGGGGGCGGCCTTGAACACCGGGGAGCTGTTTTTT	CASSQGAALNTGELFF
-	TRBJ1-2	TRBV6-1	-	TGTGCCAGCAGTGAAGGGGGGCTAAACTATGGCTACACCTTC	CASSEGGLNYGYTF
-	TRBJ2-1	TRBV28	TRBD2	TGTGCCAGCACCACCTTGGGGACTAGAACCAATGAGCAGTTCTTC	CASTTLGTRTNEQFF
-	TRBJ1-4	TRBV19	-	TGTGCCAGTAGTCCCGGAAAAGGGTTCAGAAAACTGTTTTTT	CASSPGKGFRKLFF